This T cell receptor beta chain was captured in a study of T-cell memory formation after mild COVID-19. Study summary: There were largely donor-specific TCR clusters. Study results and limitations: The pre-infection memory compartment contained some responding clones, suggesting cross-reactive memory joined.

The CDR3 has 15 residues. From germline, CDR1 is MNHNS and CDR2 SASEGT. Germline trimming cut 2 bases from V and 6 bases from J; bases unmatched to any gene: 2. This clonotype showed up many times. Its antigen is unidentified. From 5'RACE with constant-segment primers came TCR alpha and TCR beta cDNA libraries that carried sample barcodes and UMIs. TCRdb re-analysed the 5' RACE reads in MiXCR, keeping a single row per CDR3 protein. The repertoire includes 250,000 to 350,000 distinct CDR3 sequences, 13% to 15% of them detected once, and around a fifth sits in the top ten. The sequence came from a man between 18 and 29 years old who had mild COVID-19 (a few samples of this study predate the infection). Cell type and time point are not known. Sequencing was done on a sample of PBMCs or a T cell subset sorted from them (not recorded which). The chain carries TRBV6-1 and TRBJ2-1; 12 positions agree with TRBD2. CDR3 sequence reads: CASSELAGGLNEQFF. The CDR3 region has the DNA TGTGCCAGCAGTGAACTAGCGGGGGGGCTCAATGAGCAGTTCTTC.